The 9 T cell receptor beta chains presented below share a single source sample, sequenced in a study of blood T cell repertoires in COVID-19. The protocol was immunoSEQ multiplex PCR, while the TCRdb copy is restricted to in-frame clones and leaves out a portion. The sample gives approximately 46,000 clones, 85% to 90% of which show up once; less than 6.5% is in the top ten. The sequenced sample consisted of peripheral blood. These receptors originate from a man between 60 and 75 years old with acute or convalescent COVID-19.

This clone appeared once. V gene TRBV10-3 combines with J gene TRBJ1-1; D is undetermined. This CDR3 spans 11 amino acids. Trimming pared 10 bases from V and 4 bases from J, leaving 10 bases between. In germline, CDR1 is ENHRY, CDR2 SYGVKD. Here the CDR3 DNA reads TGTGCCACGGCGGAGGGCACTGAAGCTTTCTTT. Translation: CATAEGTEAFF.

The rearrangement joins TRBV10-3 to TRBJ1-2, with 9 bases fitting TRBD1. The CDR3 contains 13 residues. V gave up 10 bases and J gave up 5 bases; unmatched junction bases: 8. CDR1 and CDR2 from the germline V gene are ENHRY and SYGVKD. CDR3 in DNA: TGTGCCAGCCACAGGGGGCGGGAGTATGGCTACACCTTC. Its protein is CASHRGREYGYTF.

The V gene is TRBV7-2, the J gene TRBJ1-5; 10 positions match TRBD1. This CDR3 spans 15 amino acids. J was trimmed by 6 bases and V by 5 bases; bases with no gene match: 7. Per germline, CDR1 SGHTA and CDR2 FQGNSA. This chain's CDR3 is CASSRGQGISQPQHF. In DNA, the CDR3 is TGTGCCAGCAGCCGGGGACAGGGGATTTCTCAGCCCCAGCATTTT.

A few counts support this clone. The chain combines TRBV4-1 with TRBJ1-2; 10 nucleotides match TRBD1. CDR1 and CDR2 from the germline V gene are MGHRA and YSYEKL. There are 16 residues in the CDR3. The junction had 2 bases not matched to a gene; V was cut back by 0 bases and J by 1 base. CDR3 nucleotide sequence: TGCGCCAGCAGCCAAGATGGGACAGGGGTTAACTATGGCTACACCTTC. Its translation: CASSQDGTGVNYGYTF.

The rearrangement joins TRBV6-6 to TRBJ1-2; TRBD1 aligns across 7 bases. V lost 3 bases, J lost 3 bases, and 4 bases stayed unmatched. Germline V CDR1 and CDR2: MNHNY, SVGAGI (reference sequence). The CDR3 is made up of 14 amino acids. The DNA of the CDR3 is TGTGCCAGCAGTTATCAGGGGGTGGACTATGGCTACACCTTC. Encoded protein: CASSYQGVDYGYTF.

The V gene is TRBV5-1, the J gene TRBJ1-4, with D perhaps matching TRBD1 (6 bases). CDR1 and CDR2 from the germline V gene are SGHRS and YFSETQ. This CDR3 has 17 residues. Trimming cost V 1 base and J 0 bases, with 13 bases left between them. Here the CDR3 DNA reads TGCGCCAGCAGCTTGATCGGGGGGCACGCAACTAATGAAAAACTGTTTTTT. It yields the protein CASSLIGGHATNEKLFF.

The chain combines TRBV28 with TRBJ1-1; 7 positions match TRBD1. After removal of 0 bases from V and 2 bases from J, the junction contained 6 bases not matched to a gene. The CDR3 extends over 16 amino acids. Germline V lookup: CDR1 MDHEN, CDR2 SYDVKM. CDR3 DNA sequence: TGTGCCAGCAGTTTATGGGGGCAGGGGGAAAACACTGAAGCTTTCTTT. Translation: CASSLWGQGENTEAFF.

CDR3 nucleotide sequence: TGTGCCAGTAATGGGCTAGCGGGAGTTCGTGGTGAGCAGTTCTTC. This translates into CASNGLAGVRGEQFF. The chain couples TRBV19 to TRBJ2-1; 10 nucleotides agree with TRBD2. The J segment lost 9 bases and the V segment lost 7 bases, leaving 12 bases of the junction unmatched. This CDR3 region has 15 residues. Germline V gene sequence: CDR1 LNHDA, CDR2 SQIVND (reference sequence). Complete variable domain (other parts from reference TRBV19 and TRBJ2-1): DGGITQSPKYLFRKEGQNVTLSCEQNLNHDAMYWYRQDPGQGLRLIYYSQIVNDFQKGDIAEGYSVSREKKESFPLTVTSAQKNPTAFYLCASNGLAGVRGEQFFGPGTRLTVL.

The V gene is TRBV27, the J gene TRBJ2-7; D is possibly TRBD2 (7 bases). This CDR3 contains 17 residues. The V gene lost 4 bases and the J gene lost 3 bases, with 22 bases spanning the gap. CDR1 is MNHEY and CDR2 is SMNVEV in the germline V gene (reference sequence). Here the CDR3 reads CASSSQLTGLADYEQYF. The CDR3 coding sequence is TGTGCCAGCAGTTCGCAGCTGACAGGCCTAGCGGACTACGAGCAGTACTTC.